One and the same sample provided the 17 T cell receptor beta chains below, sequenced in a study of beta chain features in type 1 diabetes. Overall study results and limits: Within each of all four CD4+ subsets, Type 1 diabetes patients had TCRB CDR3s that were moderately but significantly shorter.

These TCRs are of unknown antigen specificity. Sequenced material consisted of expressed TCRB transcripts (all of the isolated RNA was reverse transcribed). Only in-frame clones appear in the TCRdb table, and some are missing; sequencing was by immunoSEQ multiplex PCR. The repertoire holds 550,000 to 850,000 clones, roughly 12% seen once, with less than 0.025% in the top ten. The sample consisted of naive CD4+ T cells from blood. Receptor source: a man aged 18 to 30 with type 1 diabetes.

The J gene is TRBJ2-1, the V gene TRBV10-2; maybe TRBD2 (6 bases). The CDR3 sequence is 15 residues long. Between the trimmed V and J ends, which lost 8 bases and 0 bases, there was a span of 14 bases. Germline V gene data show CDR1 as WSHSY and CDR2 as SAAADI. CDR3 in amino acids: CASSPGGISYNEQFF. CDR3 DNA: TGCGCCAGCTCCCCTGGGGGGATCTCCTACAATGAGCAGTTCTTC.

This clone was seen only once. The chain has TRBV27 and TRBJ1-2, with a tentative D call TRBD1 (5 bases). The CDR3 runs 16 residues. V was pared by 1 base and J by 4 bases, with 16 bases between. Looked up from germline, CDR1 is MNHEY and CDR2 is SMNVEV (reference sequence). The CDR3 DNA follows: TGTGCCAGCAGTTTATTCTCGGCAGGGAGTGGCTATGGCTACACCTTC. Translating it yields CASSLFSAGSGYGYTF.

The CDR3 sequence: CASSLRLAGTYEQYF. CDR3 DNA: TGTGCCAGCAGCTTAAGACTAGCGGGGACCTACGAGCAGTACTTC. The chain couples TRBV7-2 to TRBJ2-7, with 11 nucleotides matching TRBD2. The ends lost 2 bases at V and 2 bases at J; junction bases unmatched: 2. Germline V gene data show CDR1 as SGHTA and CDR2 as FQGNSA. This CDR3 is 15 amino acids long.

V and J are TRBV30 and TRBJ2-2; the D is unclear. The CDR3 totals 12 residues. Per the germline V gene, CDR1 is GTSNPN and CDR2 is SVGIG (reference sequence). The ends were cut back, 2 bases at V and 8 bases at J, with 9 bases in the middle. CDR3 nucleotide sequence: TGTGCCTGGAGTCCCTCCAGAGGGGAGCTGTTTTTT. Residues: CAWSPSRGELFF.

V and J are TRBV6-5 and TRBJ2-1; 9 nucleotides match TRBD1. Germline V gene sequence: CDR1 MNHEY, CDR2 SVGAGI. V trimming: 2 bases; J trimming: 7 bases; junction bases outside the gene matches: 6. CDR3 length: 15 residues. CDR3 nucleotides: TGTGCCAGCAGTTACGGGGGACAGGGAAGGAATGAGCAGTTCTTC. Its translation is CASSYGGQGRNEQFF.

In this sample, this clone turned up a few times. The rearrangement links TRBV6-5 to TRBJ1-6; tentatively, D is TRBD1 (5 bases). This CDR3 spans 15 amino acids. V shed 3 bases and J shed 10 bases, with 16 bases lying between them. Germline CDR1 and CDR2: MNHEY and SVGAGI. The CDR3: CASSYSREVSSPLHF. The CDR3 DNA follows: TGTGCCAGCAGTTATAGCAGGGAAGTTAGCTCACCCCTCCACTTT.

The CDR3 region is CASSFSDTEAFF. The CDR3 coding sequence is TGTGCCAGCAGCTTTTCGGACACTGAAGCTTTCTTT. The V and J genes are TRBV7-9 and TRBJ1-1; D is ambiguous. Trimming pared 3 bases from V and 3 bases from J, leaving 5 bases between. CDR1 and CDR2 from the germline V gene are SEHNR and FQNEAQ (reference sequence). This CDR3 is built from 12 residues.

This CDR3 reads CASSYGRAVNTEAFF. CDR3 DNA sequence: TGTGCCAGCAGTTACGGTCGGGCGGTGAACACTGAAGCTTTCTTT. The genes are TRBV6-6 and TRBJ1-1; D not resolved. V shed 2 bases and J shed 0 bases, with 10 bases lying between them. The CDR3 totals 15 residues. In germline, CDR1 is MNHNY, CDR2 SVGAGI (reference sequence).

This clone has just a few counts. V gene TRBV29-1 combines with J gene TRBJ2-2; D perhaps matches TRBD2 (5 bases). The V end was cut by 6 bases, the J end by 6 bases, with 11 bases between. The CDR3 is made up of 12 amino acids. Germline CDR1 and CDR2: SQVTM and ANQGSEA. The CDR3 loop is CSVGTSPGELFF. CDR3 DNA sequence: TGCAGCGTGGGCACTAGTCCCGGGGAGCTGTTTTTT.

This clone appeared once. This chain links TRBV5-6 with TRBJ2-3; tentative D call: TRBD2 (5 bases). CDR1 and CDR2 (germline): SGHDT, YYEEEE. CDR3 length equals 14 residues. Trimming removed 5 bases from V and 3 bases from J, with 13 bases in between. As DNA, the CDR3 is TGTGCCAGCAGACATTTTACGGGGACAGATACGCAGTATTTT. Translation: CASRHFTGTDTQYF.

The chain employs TRBV11-2 and TRBJ1-6; 9 nucleotides line up with TRBD1. The CDR3 is 16 amino acids. CDR1 is SGHAT and CDR2 is FQNNGV in the germline V gene. V shed 5 bases and J 5 bases; nucleotides not matched to a gene: 7. CDR3 sequence (DNA): TGTGCCAGCAGCCTGGGACAGGGTCTAGATAATTCACCCCTCCACTTT. It translates to CASSLGQGLDNSPLHF.

In DNA form, the CDR3 reads TGCGCCAGCAGCCATGACAGGGTGAGTTCGGACACTGAAGCTTTCTTT. Translating it yields CASSHDRVSSDTEAFF. The genes are TRBV4-1 and TRBJ1-1; 7 bases align to TRBD1. In germline, CDR1 is MGHRA, CDR2 YSYEKL. J was trimmed by 3 bases and V by 3 bases; bases with no gene match: 10. The CDR3 totals 16 residues.

This chain uses TRBV30 with TRBJ1-2; 7 bases align to TRBD1. The V and J ends lost 5 bases and 2 bases, in that order; junction bases with no gene match: 5. Germline CDR1 GTSNPN, CDR2 SVGIG (reference sequence). This CDR3 is built from 13 residues. The CDR3 sequence is CAWARGFNYGYTF. CDR3 nucleotide sequence: TGTGCCTGGGCCAGGGGGTTCAACTATGGCTACACCTTC.

The chain joins TRBV4-1 to TRBJ1-6; no firm D call. Germline lookup yields CDR1 MGHRA and CDR2 YSYEKL. Deletions cut 0 bases from V and 4 bases from J, with 10 bases between. This CDR3 contains 16 residues. The CDR3 sequence is CASSQESGAYNSPLHF. As DNA, the CDR3 is TGCGCCAGCAGCCAAGAGTCGGGAGCGTATAATTCACCCCTCCACTTT.

The chain combines TRBV6-5 with TRBJ2-1, with D hard to call. V lost 2 bases to trimming and J lost 9 bases, with 14 bases between them. The CDR3 runs 14 residues. Germline CDR1 reads MNHEY; CDR2 reads SVGAGI. The CDR3 here is CASSYRRPASEQFF. DNA for the CDR3: TGTGCCAGCAGTTACCGACGGCCCGCTAGTGAGCAGTTCTTC.

This clone appeared a few times. The V and J genes are TRBV7-8 and TRBJ2-5; 13 positions match TRBD2. CDR3 length: 14 amino acids. The germline gives CDR1 SGHVS, CDR2 FQNEAQ. Germline trimming cut 5 bases from V and 4 bases from J; bases unmatched to any gene: 1. CDR3 protein: CASSRTSGGETQYF. In DNA form, the CDR3 reads TGTGCCAGCAGCAGGACTAGCGGGGGAGAGACCCAGTACTTC.

The rearrangement uses TRBV19 and TRBJ1-1; maybe TRBD1 (5 bases). This CDR3 has 15 residues. Germline V gene sequence: CDR1 LNHDA, CDR2 SQIVND (reference sequence). V lost 0 bases and J lost 5, with 13 bases in between. The CDR3 region has the DNA TGTGCCAGTAGTATAGACCCAGGGCGGTGGACTGAAGCTTTCTTT. Its protein product is CASSIDPGRWTEAFF.